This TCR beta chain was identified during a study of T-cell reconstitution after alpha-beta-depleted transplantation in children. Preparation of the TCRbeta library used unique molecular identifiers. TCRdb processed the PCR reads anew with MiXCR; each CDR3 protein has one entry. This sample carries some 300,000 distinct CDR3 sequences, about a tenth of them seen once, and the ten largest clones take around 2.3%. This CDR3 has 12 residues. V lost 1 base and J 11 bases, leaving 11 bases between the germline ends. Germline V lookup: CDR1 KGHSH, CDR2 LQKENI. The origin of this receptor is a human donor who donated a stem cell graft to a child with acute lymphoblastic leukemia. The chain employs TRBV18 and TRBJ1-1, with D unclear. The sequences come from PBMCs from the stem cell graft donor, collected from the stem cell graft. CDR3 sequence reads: CASSPRSTGAFF. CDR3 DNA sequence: TGTGCCAGCTCACCACGTTCCACCGGGGCTTTCTTT.